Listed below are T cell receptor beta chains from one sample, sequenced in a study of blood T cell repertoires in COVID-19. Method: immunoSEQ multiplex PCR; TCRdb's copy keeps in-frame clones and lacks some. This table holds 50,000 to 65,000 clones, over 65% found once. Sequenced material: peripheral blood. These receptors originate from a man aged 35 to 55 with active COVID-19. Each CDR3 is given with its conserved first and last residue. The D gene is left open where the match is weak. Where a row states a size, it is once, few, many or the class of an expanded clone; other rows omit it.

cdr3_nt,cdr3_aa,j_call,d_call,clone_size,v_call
TGTGCCAGCAGCCAAGGGCTCGCGGGTAGGGAAGCTTTCTTT,CASSQGLAGREAFF,TRBJ1-1,-,once,TRBV14
TGTGCCAGCAGTCTCTCCCGCCTATCGCGTCCCGACAGACGATCTACCTACGAGCAGTACTTC,CASSLSRLSRPDRRSTYEQYF,TRBJ2-7,-,-,TRBV6-6
TGTGCCAGCAGCCCCCGTCAGGACAGTCTGGACTACGAGCAGTACTTC,CASSPRQDSLDYEQYF,TRBJ2-7,-,-,TRBV5-5
TGTGCCAGCAGCTTATTACAAGATGGCTACACCTTC,CASSLLQDGYTF,TRBJ1-2,-,once,TRBV11-2
TGTGCCAGCAGCCCAACAGGGGGCGGGGAGACCCAGTACTTC,CASSPTGGGETQYF,TRBJ2-5,TRBD1,once,TRBV7-7
TGTGCCAGCACTTGGGGGGGGAACACTGAAGCTTTCTTT,CASTWGGNTEAFF,TRBJ1-1,-,-,TRBV6-5
TGTGCCTCGGGGAAGGGCCTTAACGAGCAGTACTTC,CASGKGLNEQYF,TRBJ2-7,-,medium-sized,TRBV18
TGCGCCAGCAGCCAAGGCGGAGCGAGCTCCTACGAGCAGTACTTC,CASSQGGASSYEQYF,TRBJ2-7,-,-,TRBV4-1
TGTGCCAGCAGCTTATCGACTAGCGGGAGGGATTACGAGCAGTACTTC,CASSLSTSGRDYEQYF,TRBJ2-7,TRBD2,-,TRBV11-2
TGCGCCAGCAGCTTGACAGGGCCGTGGGATACGCAGTATTTT,CASSLTGPWDTQYF,TRBJ2-3,-,-,TRBV5-1
TGTGCCAGCACCGAAGACAGGGACTATAATTCACCCCTCCACTTT,CASTEDRDYNSPLHF,TRBJ1-6,TRBD1,few,TRBV28
TGCGCCAGCAGCTTGGTGGCAGGGGGCAAAGATACGCAGTATTTT,CASSLVAGGKDTQYF,TRBJ2-3,TRBD1,-,TRBV5-1
TGTGCCAGCAGTCCCATAGCGGGAGGCAAGGGGGGGGAGCTGTTTTTT,CASSPIAGGKGGELFF,TRBJ2-2,TRBD2,-,TRBV27
TGTGCCACCAGCAGAGAGATCGCGCGAGGGGGCAAAGACTACACCTTC,CATSREIARGGKDYTF,TRBJ1-2,TRBD1,-,TRBV15
TGTGCCAGCAGCGTAGGACTAGCGGGAGACCACAATGAGCAGTTCTTC,CASSVGLAGDHNEQFF,TRBJ2-1,TRBD2,-,TRBV9
TGTGCCACGGGGACACCTAGAGGGAACACAGATACGCAGTATTTT,CATGTPRGNTDTQYF,TRBJ2-3,-,-,TRBV10-3
TGTGCCAGCAGTCCACCGGGACAGGGGGTTTACGAGCAGTACTTC,CASSPPGQGVYEQYF,TRBJ2-7,TRBD1,-,TRBV6-2/TRBV6-3
TGCGCCAGCAGCCAAGGACAGGGGCTTAGGGGCTACACCTTC,CASSQGQGLRGYTF,TRBJ1-2,TRBD1,-,TRBV5-1
TGTGCCAGCAGCTTCAACGGGAGGGTCACAGATACGCAGTATTTT,CASSFNGRVTDTQYF,TRBJ2-3,TRBD2,-,TRBV7-2
TGCGCCAGCAGCCCCTATAGGGCAGGGCAGGCAGATACGCAGTATTTT,CASSPYRAGQADTQYF,TRBJ2-3,-,once,TRBV5-1
TGTGCCAGCAGCCAAGTTAATCTCGGGGAGGCCAAAAACATTCAGTACTTC,CASSQVNLGEAKNIQYF,TRBJ2-4,-,-,TRBV14
TGTGCCACCAGTGACTTACTTGAGACCCAGTACTTC,CATSDLLETQYF,TRBJ2-5,-,-,TRBV24-1
TGCGCCAGCAGCCGGACAGGGGGCGCGGATACGCAGTATTTT,CASSRTGGADTQYF,TRBJ2-3,TRBD1,-,TRBV10-1